This T cell receptor beta chain originates from a study of blood T cell repertoires in COVID-19 (dated by TCRdb to the early 2020s). At the level of the whole study: The collaborator samples originated in the United States, Italy and Spain and spanned the acute and convalescent phases of COVID-19. The prospective study material was composed of cDNA or gDNA derived from T cells, B-cell-depleted T cells, or PBMCs. The dataset comprised deeply sampled blood TCRbeta repertoires from subjects exposed to, actively infected with, or recovered from COVID-19. The repertoires were released in a freely available public database intended as a resource for research on the immune response to SARS-CoV-2. The samples were drawn from two sources: the first 160 participants of the ongoing ImmuneRACE study, and 1,254 subjects contributed by 6 global collaborators. A de-identified subject ID, COVID-19 status, age in years and sex were almost always included in the sample metadata. Where HLA class I and class II types were available, the types were taken from metadata supplied by the sample provider, not from assay-based typing. Overall results and qualifications from the work: The quantity of clinical and demographic metadata differed by source and by participant and was supplied without curation.

TCRbeta CDR3 regions were amplified from genomic DNA using the immunoSEQ Assay, a bias-controlled multiplex PCR. Processing in the source paper ran as follows. The number of nucleated cells in each sample was estimated from the amplification of reference gene primers within the assay. To quantify the absolute abundance of each unique TCRbeta CDR3 rearrangement, sequence reads were collapsed and filtered. For each sample, productive Simpson clonality was calculated as the square root of Simpson's diversity index across productive rearrangements. What TCRdb holds here is the immuneACCESS table cut down to in-frame rearrangements. Part of the clones is not present; checked against another copy, under half of the missing clones reflect an unresolved V gene, and the others are unexplained. The V and J calls and the clone size are those of that table, but D and trimming were determined from the DNA. The sample yields roughly 180,000 clones; roughly 76% were counted once. Roughly 8.7% of the sample goes to the ten largest clones.

This clone has only one observation. It lacks a known antigen. Per-base qualities were not stored, and no clone one base away is much larger. Collaborating institutions collected whole blood in K2EDTA tubes following their own protocols. Collaborator samples were shipped for TCRbeta analysis as frozen whole blood, isolated PBMCs, or DNA extracted from either sample type. Material for sequencing was peripheral blood. The sequence was collected from a woman in her 50s with active or convalescent COVID-19.

At the DNA level, the sequence is TGTGCCAGCAGCTTAGCGGGTACTAGCGGGAGTGACAATACGCAGTATTTT. This gives the protein CASSLAGTSGSDNTQYF. Rearrangement joined TRBV7-2 to TRBJ2-3, with 11 junctional bases fitting TRBD2. Trimming removed 0 bases from V and 7 bases from J; the gene matches leave 9 bases unexplained. Reading the germline V gene gives CDR1 SGHTA and CDR2 FQGNSA. The CDR3 sequence holds 17 residues, the cysteine and phenylalanine included. The kept DNA is CDR3 alone, 51 bases in frame from the first base.